The 2 T cell receptor beta chains below all came from one sample that was sequenced in a study of identifying expanded T cells in peripheral blood. Libraries were prepared by immunoSEQ multiplex PCR; TCRdb keeps only in-frame clonotypes and omits some of them. The sample consists of around 90,000 clones, about 91% of them appearing once. Input material: blood. These TCRs come from a person between 18 and 69 years old in good health.

V is TRBV9 and J is TRBJ2-5; 9 positions match TRBD1. V lost 4 bases to trimming and J lost 2 bases; unmatched junction nucleotides: 12. CDR3 length equals 17 residues. Germline CDR1 reads SGDLS; CDR2 reads YYNGEE. The CDR3 is CASSPKNRDRAQETQYF. The CDR3 DNA reads as TGTGCCAGCAGCCCCAAGAACCGGGACAGGGCACAAGAGACCCAGTACTTC.

The chain couples TRBV6-5 to TRBJ2-1; D is ambiguous. Trimming removed 0 bases from V and 2 bases from J, with 8 bases in between. The germline V gene has CDR1 MNHEY and CDR2 SVGAGI. The CDR3 sequence is 15 residues long. This CDR3 is CASSYSNSPYNEQFF. The CDR3 DNA sequence: TGTGCCAGCAGTTACTCTAACAGCCCCTACAATGAGCAGTTCTTC.